This TCR beta chain stems from a study of blood T cells in healthy people across ages. Study-wide background: There was about one barcoded beta molecule captured by template switching per two T cells.

Trimming removed 5 bases from V and 1 base from J; junction bases left unmatched: 8. Germline CDR1 and CDR2: SGHDT and YYEEEE. This CDR3 is 15 amino acids long. Combining a sample-barcoded 5' primer with a J-beta primer mix, a second PCR ran for about 7 to 12 cycles. TCRdb passed the 5' RACE reads through MiXCR, listing each CDR3 protein once. The sample includes roughly 1.5 million distinct CDR3 sequences, approximately 43% of them seen just once. This clonotype was counted between two and nine times. Sequencing input: blood. The receptor comes from a young woman in good health. The J gene is TRBJ1-1, the V gene TRBV5-6, with 7 bases that match TRBD1. The CDR3 DNA follows: TGTGCCAGCAGGGGGAGGGGGACAGCGAACACTGAAGCTTTCTTT. It yields the protein CASRGRGTANTEAFF.